One and the same sample provided the 8 T cell receptor beta chains below, sequenced in a study of control samples from healthy donors and cancer patients. Clones were read by immunoSEQ multiplex PCR, and TCRdb kept only the in-frame ones, dropping some. This sample has just over 50,000 clones, with roughly 86% found just once. The sequenced sample was PBMCs. These receptors were obtained from a man aged 45-65 years with head and neck cancer.

DNA of the CDR3: TGTGCCTGGAGCGGAAGGGTCTACGAGCAGTACTTC. As protein: CAWSGRVYEQYF. The chain carries TRBV30 and TRBJ2-7; D is uncertain. This CDR3 comprises 12 residues. Germline V gene data show CDR1 as GTSNPN and CDR2 as SVGIG (reference sequence). Trimming cost V 3 bases and J 3 bases, with 9 bases left between them.

This clone has more than one count but fewer than ten. CDR3 DNA sequence: TGTGCCAGCAGCCAAGATCACCCCTCAGGGGTTGGTTCCGGGGAGCTGTTTTTT. Translating it yields CASSQDHPSGVGSGELFF. This sequence joins TRBV4-2 and TRBJ2-2; tentatively, D is TRBD1 (6 bases). V was clipped by 0 bases and J by 6 bases, with 20 bases between them. The CDR3 runs 18 residues. Germline V lookup: CDR1 LGHNA, CDR2 YNFKEQ.

J is TRBJ1-1 and V is TRBV6-5; possible D gene TRBD1, 5 bases. V lost 8 bases and J lost 7, with 14 bases in between. The CDR3 is made up of 12 amino acids. From germline, CDR1 is MNHEY and CDR2 SVGAGI. CDR3 residues: CASGGGENEAFF. CDR3 nucleotide sequence: TGTGCCAGCGGGGGGGGAGAGAATGAAGCTTTCTTT.

The chain carries TRBV3-1 (or the pseudogene TRBV3-2) and TRBJ2-2, with 7 bases aligning to TRBD2. This CDR3 is built from 16 residues. Trimming at V came to 1 base and at J to 3 bases, leaving 5 bases not matched to a gene. CDR1 and CDR2 from the germline V gene are LGHDT and YNNKEL (reference sequence). The CDR3: CASSQVAGGDTGELFF. CDR3 coding DNA: TGTGCCAGCAGCCAAGTAGCGGGTGGGGACACCGGGGAGCTGTTTTTT.

The chain recombines TRBV7-9 with TRBJ2-5; 7 nucleotides line up with TRBD1. Germline CDR1 reads SEHNR; CDR2 reads FQNEAQ (reference sequence). The CDR3 totals 18 residues. The ends lost 1 base at V and 2 bases at J; junction bases unmatched: 13. The DNA for the CDR3 is TGTGCCAGCAGCTTAGGACAGGGCCGTGAGCGAGGGCAAGAGACCCAGTACTTC. It encodes CASSLGQGRERGQETQYF.

Notes on this clone: An end of the junction does not agree with germline; a read error may underlie this. The chain is built from TRBV12-5 and TRBJ2-7, with TRBD1 matching 10 bases. The CDR3 runs to 16 residues. The germline V gene encodes CDR1 LGHNT and CDR2 FRNRAP. CDR3: CASALGGGTGVYEQYF. The CDR3 bases are TGTGCTAGTGCTTTGGGAGGGGGGACAGGGGTCTACGAGCAGTACTTC.

The J gene is TRBJ2-5, the V gene TRBV7-2; 12 bases line up with TRBD2. CDR1 SGHTA and CDR2 FQGNSA come from the germline V gene. Unmatched junction bases numbered 9, after V lost 8 bases and J lost 14 bases. CDR3 size: 12 residues. The CDR3 bases are TGTGCCAGCGGCCCTAGCGGGGGGGTTGCATACTTC. It codes for CASGPSGGVAYF.

The chain carries TRBV6-6 and TRBJ1-1, with 7 bases aligning to TRBD1. The CDR3 covers 15 residues. In germline, CDR1 is MNHNY, CDR2 SVGAGI (reference sequence). The trim removed 5 bases at V and 3 bases at J, leaving 9 bases unmatched. CDR3 sequence: CASSTLQGSDTEAFF. The CDR3 DNA reads as TGTGCCAGCAGTACCCTACAGGGGTCCGACACTGAAGCTTTCTTT.